Each of the 26 T cell receptor beta chains below was sequenced from the same sample in a study of identical twins. TCRdb recomputed calls from the 5' RACE reads with MiXCR, one row per CDR3 protein. The sample records just over 500,000 distinct CDR3 sequences, less than 25% being singletons. This same sample was also part of a study on T cells expressing NK-cell markers.

Sequencing used CD4+ T cells sorted from blood. The source is a woman between 18 and 29 years old in good health.

This chain joins TRBV5-1 and TRBJ1-1, with D possibly TRBD1 on 6 matching bases. V dropped 2 bases and J dropped 7 bases, with 18 bases sitting between them. CDR3 length equals 15 residues. CDR1 and CDR2 (germline): SGHRS, YFSETQ. The CDR3 spells CASSFQDSRSSEAFF. Written as DNA, the CDR3 is TGCGCCAGCAGCTTCCAGGACAGCCGGTCCAGTGAAGCTTTCTTT.

V and J are TRBV10-3 and TRBJ1-5; D gene unclear. Trimming stripped 4 bases from V and 0 bases from J, with 7 bases between. In germline, CDR1 is ENHRY, CDR2 SYGVKD. The CDR3 runs 14 residues. This CDR3 is CAISGGSSNQPQHF. Written as DNA, the CDR3 is TGTGCCATCAGTGGAGGGAGTAGCAATCAGCCCCAGCATTTT.

The chain has TRBV6-1 and TRBJ2-7; D might be TRBD1 (6 bases). In germline, CDR1 is MNHNS, CDR2 SASEGT. The CDR3 is made up of 14 amino acids. V was pared by 6 bases and J by 3 bases, with 15 bases between. CDR3 sequence (DNA): TGTGCCAGCAGCTGGACAGTGGGCCGCTACGAGCAGTACTTC. Protein: CASSWTVGRYEQYF.

The chain carries TRBV29-1 and TRBJ2-3, with a possible D match to TRBD1 (5 bases). This CDR3 comprises 14 residues. The germline gives CDR1 SQVTM, CDR2 ANQGSEA. V lost 4 bases to trimming and J lost 1 base, with 12 bases between them. CDR3 sequence reads: CSVGWGGGTDTQYF. The CDR3 coding sequence is TGCAGCGTTGGGTGGGGCGGCGGCACAGATACGCAGTATTTT.

This sequence joins TRBV4-1 and TRBJ1-1; TRBD1 might be the D (5 bases). V lost 1 base and J 3 bases, leaving 15 bases between the germline ends. Germline-derived CDR1 and CDR2 are MGHRA and YSYEKL. This CDR3 spans 16 amino acids. The CDR3 loop reads CASSQGVGRGDTEAFF. For the CDR3, the DNA is TGCGCCAGCAGCCAAGGTGTTGGTCGGGGGGACACTGAAGCTTTCTTT.

The V and J genes are TRBV6-2 or TRBV6-3 and TRBJ2-7; the D gene could be TRBD1 or TRBD2 (5 bases each). The CDR3 runs to 12 residues. V lost 6 bases and J lost 5, with 11 bases in between. Germline CDR1 and CDR2: MNHEY and SVGEGT. DNA for the CDR3: TGTGCCAGCAGCCTTCGGGACCACGAGCAGTACTTC. Amino acid sequence: CASSLRDHEQYF.

The V call is TRBV10-3, the J call TRBJ2-3, with TRBD2 matching over 9 bases. The CDR3 is made up of 18 amino acids. The V segment lost 0 bases and the J segment 2 bases; nucleotides outside the gene matches: 9. The germline V gene encodes CDR1 ENHRY and CDR2 SYGVKD. The CDR3 region is CAISESVAGGRDTDTQYF. The CDR3 nucleotides are TGTGCCATCAGTGAGTCAGTCGCAGGCGGGAGGGACACAGATACGCAGTATTTT.

The rearrangement joins TRBV20-1 to TRBJ1-4; D remains ambiguous. The V gene's germline CDR1 is DFQATT and CDR2 SNEGSKA (reference sequence). V was shortened by 1 base and J by 6 bases, with 12 bases between the two germline ends. The CDR3 runs 14 residues. CDR3 sequence reads: CSARGAGGDEKLFF. In DNA form, the CDR3 reads TGCAGTGCTAGAGGTGCAGGTGGGGATGAAAAACTGTTTTTT.

This clonotype has a handful of counts. This sequence joins TRBV7-2 and TRBJ1-1, with D tentatively TRBD1 (5 bases). CDR3 length equals 15 residues. Germline V gene lookup returns CDR1 SGHTA and CDR2 FQGNSA. With 4 bases removed from V and 5 bases from J, the gap between germline ends came to 17 bases. The CDR3: CASSSAYDRTTEAFF. Written as DNA, the CDR3 is TGTGCCAGCAGCTCTGCCTATGACAGAACGACTGAAGCTTTCTTT.

This chain links TRBV9 with TRBJ1-6; D not certain. The CDR3 runs 14 residues. Germline CDR1 and CDR2: SGDLS and YYNGEE. V dropped 0 bases and J dropped 5 bases, with 6 bases sitting between them. The DNA for the CDR3 is TGTGCCAGCAGCGTAGTTGGGGATAATTCACCCCTCCACTTT. Translation gives CASSVVGDNSPLHF.

This clonotype was picked up one time. This sequence joins TRBV5-1 and TRBJ2-2; 12 bases align to TRBD1. This CDR3 comprises 15 residues. The V and J ends lost 1 base and 9 bases, in that order; junction bases with no gene match: 4. Germline V gene sequence: CDR1 SGHRS, CDR2 YFSETQ. Written as DNA, the CDR3 is TGCGCCAGCAGCTTGATCGGGACAGGGGGCCGGGAGCTGTTTTTT. This encodes CASSLIGTGGRELFF.

The chain has TRBV9 and TRBJ1-6; no clear D gene. Between the trimmed V and J ends, which lost 0 bases and 6 bases, there was a span of 7 bases. CDR1 SGDLS and CDR2 YYNGEE come from the germline V gene. The CDR3 length is 14 residues. The CDR3 here is CASSVGGINSPLHF. The CDR3 nucleotides are TGTGCCAGCAGCGTAGGAGGGATTAATTCACCCCTCCACTTT.

V is TRBV11-2 and J is TRBJ2-3; the D is unclear. Germline lookup yields CDR1 SGHAT and CDR2 FQNNGV. V lost 2 bases to trimming and J lost 1 base, with 10 bases between them. This CDR3 comprises 15 residues. The CDR3 spells CASSLKLPRTDTQYF. The DNA of the CDR3 is TGTGCCAGCAGCTTAAAACTGCCTCGCACAGATACGCAGTATTTT.

The chain combines TRBV6-2 or TRBV6-3 with TRBJ2-7, with a tentative D call TRBD1 (6 bases). V shed 6 bases and J shed 0 bases, with 12 bases lying between them. Germline CDR1 MNHEY, CDR2 SVGEGT. This CDR3 comprises 14 residues. In DNA form, the CDR3 reads TGTGCCAGCAGGTGGGGGCAGACCTCCTACGAGCAGTACTTC. This sequence encodes CASRWGQTSYEQYF.

This chain uses TRBV20-1 with TRBJ2-3; no clear D gene. The CDR3 runs 10 residues. The germline V gene encodes CDR1 DFQATT and CDR2 SNEGSKA (reference sequence). The V and J ends lost 6 bases and 8 bases respectively, with 9 bases between them. The CDR3: CSAVSATQYF. CDR3 bases: TGCAGTGCCGTCTCCGCTACGCAGTATTTT.

This clonotype was picked up many times. This chain joins TRBV5-1 and TRBJ1-1, with D maybe TRBD1 (5 bases). V lost 4 bases and J lost 5, with 18 bases in between. The germline V gene has CDR1 SGHRS and CDR2 YFSETQ. CDR3 length: 15 amino acids. As DNA, the CDR3 is TGCGCCAGCAGCCACCCCCCGGGGGAAGGTACTGAAGCTTTCTTT. As protein: CASSHPPGEGTEAFF. The entire variable domain, with the rest obtained from reference TRBV5-1 and TRBJ1-1, is as follows: KAGVTQTPRYLIKTRGQQVTLSCSPISGHRSVSWYQQTPGQGLQFLFEYFSETQRNKGNFPGRFSGRQFSNSRSEMNVSTLELGDSALYLCASSHPPGEGTEAFFGQGTRLTVV.

This clonotype was counted once. The CDR3 coding sequence is TGCAGTGCTAGTCGCTCTCAAAGTGTGGCGCGGGCCCTCCTGGAGACCCAGTACTTC. Its protein is CSASRSQSVARALLETQYF. J is TRBJ2-5 and V is TRBV20-1; D is possibly TRBD2 (5 bases). Germline-derived CDR1 and CDR2 are DFQATT and SNEGSKA (reference sequence). This CDR3 spans 19 amino acids. The V and J ends lost 3 bases and 5 bases respectively, with 31 bases between them.

This clonotype has more than one count but fewer than ten. This chain uses TRBV20-1 with TRBJ1-1, with a tentative D call TRBD1 (5 bases). The CDR3 runs 12 residues. Per the germline V gene, CDR1 is DFQATT and CDR2 is SNEGSKA (reference sequence). Trimming shortened V by 4 bases and J by 7 bases, and 13 bases separated the two germline ends. The CDR3 spells CSATRGLGEAFF. The CDR3 bases are TGCAGTGCTACCCGGGGCTTGGGTGAAGCTTTCTTT.

This chain uses TRBV29-1 with TRBJ1-1; D ambiguous. The CDR3 is made up of 12 amino acids. The V gene's germline CDR1 is SQVTM and CDR2 ANQGSEA. V was shortened by 4 bases and J by 3 bases, with 9 bases between the two germline ends. CDR3 residues: CSVGRWDTEAFF. The CDR3 nucleotides are TGCAGCGTTGGGCGCTGGGACACTGAAGCTTTCTTT.

A few counts support this clonotype. This chain uses TRBV6-1 with TRBJ2-7, with D uncertain. This CDR3 spans 13 amino acids. Germline values: CDR1 MNHNS, CDR2 SASEGT. The ends were cut back, 6 bases at V and 0 bases at J, with 9 bases in the middle. The CDR3, as DNA: TGTGCCAGCAGCCCGGTGAGCTCCTACGAGCAGTACTTC. Amino acid sequence: CASSPVSSYEQYF.

V and J are TRBV18 and TRBJ2-7; D could derive from TRBD1 or TRBD2 (5 bases each). Germline CDR1 and CDR2: KGHSH and LQKENI. The CDR3 spans 12 residues. Trimming stripped 5 bases from V and 3 bases from J, with 8 bases between. This CDR3 is CASSGGYYEQYF. CDR3 DNA: TGTGCCAGCTCAGGGGGTTACTACGAGCAGTACTTC. Combining the CDR3 with reference TRBV18 and TRBJ2-7 gives the whole variable domain NAGVMQNPRHLVRRRGQEARLRCSPMKGHSHVYWYRQLPEEGLKFMVYLQKENIIDESGMPKERFSAEFPKEGPSILRIQQVVRGDSAAYFCASSGGYYEQYFGPGTRLTVT.

The CDR3 reads CASTRDASYEQYF. The CDR3 nucleotides are TGTGCCAGCACCCGGGACGCCTCCTACGAGCAGTACTTC. This rearrangement joins TRBV6-1 to TRBJ2-7; perhaps D is TRBD1 or TRBD2 (5 bases each). Germline V CDR1 and CDR2: MNHNS, SASEGT. Trimming left V 7 bases short and J 0 bases short, with 10 bases between. The CDR3 extends over 13 amino acids.

This clonotype appeared many times. V is TRBV29-1 and J is TRBJ2-5; D may correspond to TRBD1 or TRBD2 (5 bases each). Germline V gene sequence: CDR1 SQVTM, CDR2 ANQGSEA. CDR3 size: 13 residues. V was cut by 6 bases and J by 5 bases, with 16 bases left in between. CDR3 in DNA: TGCAGCGTGGACGGGACCCTCGTCGAGACCCAGTACTTC. Its protein is CSVDGTLVETQYF.

The V and J genes are TRBV5-1 and TRBJ2-5; D ambiguous. There are 13 residues in the CDR3. V lost 1 base and J 2 bases, leaving 6 bases between the germline ends. CDR1 and CDR2 (germline): SGHRS, YFSETQ. The CDR3 sequence is CASSLIPQETQYF. The CDR3 DNA sequence: TGCGCCAGCAGCTTGATACCACAAGAGACCCAGTACTTC.

This clonotype appeared a few times. The chain recombines TRBV20-1 with TRBJ1-2; 7 bases fit TRBD1. J gave up 8 bases and V 5 bases, and 11 bases lay outside the gene matches. Germline lookup yields CDR1 DFQATT and CDR2 SNEGSKA (reference sequence). The CDR3 is 13 residues long. As DNA, the CDR3 is TGCAGTGCTTTTTCTCCTGGGACAGAGGGCTACACCTTC. It specifies CSAFSPGTEGYTF.

There are a few counts of this clonotype. The chain joins TRBV27 to TRBJ2-1; 7 bases are a match to TRBD2. J lost 3 bases, V lost 4 bases, and 9 bases had no gene match. Per germline, CDR1 MNHEY and CDR2 SMNVEV (reference sequence). This CDR3 is 16 amino acids long. CDR3 nucleotide sequence: TGTGCCAGCAGTTCGTCGGCCTCGGGAGGCTACAATGAGCAGTTCTTC. Amino acid sequence: CASSSSASGGYNEQFF.